This T cell receptor (beta chain) is from a study of CD8+ T cells in alopecia areata. The study's findings and limits: Lesional scalp, notably in alopecia totalis/universalis, had clonality above that of normal scalp.

The sample holds a few counts of this clone. What it binds is not known. Gene and germline names: mouse. Reverse transcription of extracted RNA yielded cDNA, which provided the sequencing template. Produced via immunoSEQ multiplex PCR; TCRdb's table is partial and in-frame only. Listed for the sample are more than 90,000 clones, none seen a single time. The sample taken for sequencing was lesional skin. This TCR derives from a C3H/HeJ mouse with alopecia areata. Strain haplotype at MHC: H2-k.

The chain's CDR3 is CASSDGDRGSDYTF. The sequenced part of the CDR3 DNA is TGTGCCAGCAGTGATGGGGACAGGGGATCC. J is TRBJ1-2 and V is TRBV13-3, with TRBD1 matching over 10 bases. From the germline J gene comes the end of the CDR3, since the read stops 4 residues before it. CDR3 length: 14 residues. Germline values: CDR1 NNHDY, CDR2 SYVADS.